This TCR beta chain comes out of a study of blood T cell repertoires in COVID-19 (dated by TCRdb to the early 2020s). Some background on the complete study: The collaborator samples originated in the United States, Italy and Spain and spanned the acute and convalescent phases of COVID-19. The material from the prospective study consisted of cDNA or gDNA derived from T cells, B-cell-depleted T cells, or PBMCs. Subjects who had been exposed to COVID-19, were actively infected with it, or had recovered from it provided the deeply sampled blood TCRbeta repertoires that made up the dataset. The repertoires were released in a freely available public database meant as a resource for research on the immune response to SARS-CoV-2. The samples were drawn from two sources: the first 160 participants of the ongoing ImmuneRACE study, and approximately 1,300 subjects contributed by 6 global collaborators. Nearly every sample came with metadata listing a de-identified subject ID, COVID-19 status, age in years and sex. Where available, HLA class I and class II types were taken from metadata supplied by the sample provider and were not determined by assay-based typing. The investigation overall reported the following: The amount of clinical and demographic metadata varied by source and participant and was provided uncurated.

The immunoSEQ Assay, a bias-controlled multiplex PCR, was used to amplify TCRbeta CDR3 regions from genomic DNA. Concerning the study's data processing: The number of nucleated cells in each sample was estimated by amplification of reference gene primers within the assay. Sequence reads were collapsed and filtered to measure the absolute abundance of every unique TCRbeta CDR3 rearrangement. For each sample, productive Simpson clonality was calculated as the square root of Simpson's diversity index across productive rearrangements. TCRdb provides this immuneACCESS table in a form limited to in-frame rearrangements. Some clones are lacking; in checked studies, under half of them reflect an unresolved V gene, and why the rest are absent is not known. The DNA gave D and trimming, while V, J and clone size come from that table. The sample includes 110,000 or so clones, with about 83% observed a single time. Together, the top ten hold more than 2% of the sample.

Each collaborating institution followed its own protocols to collect whole blood in K2EDTA tubes. For TCRbeta analysis, collaborators shipped samples as frozen whole blood, isolated PBMCs, or DNA extracted from either of those sample types. A remark on this clone: The specificity of this receptor is unknown. Per-base qualities were not stored, and no clone one base away is much larger.

The sample was peripheral blood. The clonotype was recovered from a woman aged 50 to 60 with acute or convalescent COVID-19.

The sequenced DNA is TGTGCCAGCAGTTACGGTAGGGGTAATAGCAATCAGCCCCAGCATTTT. It translates as CASSYGRGNSNQPQHF. The chain links TRBV6-5 with TRBJ1-5, with TRBD1 tentatively as D gene (5 bases match). V was cut back by 2 bases and J by 0 bases, leaving a gap of 11 bases between them. The CDR3 has 16 amino acids, counting the end cysteine and phenylalanine. Of all the DNA, just the CDR3 is kept, 48 bases in frame from base 1. CDR1 and CDR2 (MNHEY, SVGAGI) derive from the germline V gene.